This T cell receptor (beta chain) was sequenced during a study of Ad26.COV2.S vaccination and SARS-CoV-2 variants. The study's findings and limits: Considerable breadth of spike-specific CD8+ and CD4+ T cell responses has reportedly been documented following vaccination. The placebo group had lower spike-specific TCR breadth than the vaccine recipients did.

This CDR3 is built from 15 residues. Trimming cost V 1 base and J 0 bases; bases outside gene matches: 3. In germline, CDR1 is MGHRA, CDR2 YSYEKL. Using immunoSEQ multiplex PCR, the repertoire was profiled, and TCRdb retains in-frame clones only, with some absent. The sample has about 350,000 clones, roughly nine tenths seen once. Notes on this clone: Its antigen is unknown.

The chain recombines TRBV4-1 with TRBJ2-7; 7 bases line up with TRBD1. Sequences were derived from peripheral blood, sampled after recovery from COVID-19. This TCR derives from a human donor who had recovered from COVID-19. CDR3 DNA sequence: TGCGCCAGCAGCCAAGGGACAGGCCTCTCCTACGAGCAGTACTTC. Encoded protein: CASSQGTGLSYEQYF.